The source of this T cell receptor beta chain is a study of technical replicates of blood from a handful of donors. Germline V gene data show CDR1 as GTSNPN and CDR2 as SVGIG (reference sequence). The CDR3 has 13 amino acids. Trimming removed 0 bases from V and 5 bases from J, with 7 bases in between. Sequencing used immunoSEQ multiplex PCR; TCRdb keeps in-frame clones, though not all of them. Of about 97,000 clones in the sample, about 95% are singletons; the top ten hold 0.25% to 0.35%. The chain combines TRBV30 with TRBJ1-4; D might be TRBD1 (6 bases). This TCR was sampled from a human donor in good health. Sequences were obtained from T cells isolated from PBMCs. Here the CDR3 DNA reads TGTGCCTGGAGTGTAAGGGGGAATGAAAAACTGTTTTTT. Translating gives CAWSVRGNEKLFF.